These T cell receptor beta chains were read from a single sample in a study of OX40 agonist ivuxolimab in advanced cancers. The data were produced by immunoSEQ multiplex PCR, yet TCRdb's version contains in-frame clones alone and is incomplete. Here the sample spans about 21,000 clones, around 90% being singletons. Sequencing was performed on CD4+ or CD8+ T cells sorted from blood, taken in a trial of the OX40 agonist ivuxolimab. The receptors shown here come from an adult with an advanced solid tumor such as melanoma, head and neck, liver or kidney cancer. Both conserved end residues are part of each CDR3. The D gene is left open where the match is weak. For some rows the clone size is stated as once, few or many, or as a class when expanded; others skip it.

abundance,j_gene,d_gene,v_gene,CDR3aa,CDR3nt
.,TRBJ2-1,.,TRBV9,CASGANNEQFF,TGTGCCAGCGGGGCAAACAATGAGCAGTTCTTC
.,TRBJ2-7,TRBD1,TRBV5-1,CASMKGQARIYEQYF,TGCGCCAGCATGAAGGGACAGGCTCGGATCTACGAGCAGTACTTC
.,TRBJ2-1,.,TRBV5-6,CASSSQIYNEQFF,TGTGCCAGCAGCTCGCAGATCTACAATGAGCAGTTCTTC
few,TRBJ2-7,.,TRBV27,CASTPSPGGLVEQYF,TGTGCCAGCACCCCTTCCCCCGGCGGACTGGTCGAGCAGTACTTC
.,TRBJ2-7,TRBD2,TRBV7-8,CASSPPTSGSIHEQYF,TGTGCCAGCAGCCCGCCGACTAGCGGGAGTATCCACGAGCAGTACTTC
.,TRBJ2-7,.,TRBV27,CASSRRGPRSYEQYF,TGTGCCAGCAGCCGGCGGGGGCCCCGTTCCTACGAGCAGTACTTC
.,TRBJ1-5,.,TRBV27,CASSLTAGNSNQPQHF,TGTGCCAGCAGTTTAACCGCAGGGAATAGCAATCAGCCCCAGCATTTT
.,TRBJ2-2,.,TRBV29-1,CSVGTGELFF,TGCAGCGTTGGTACCGGGGAGCTGTTTTTT
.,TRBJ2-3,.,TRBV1,CTSSQDKTSDTQYF,TGCACCAGCAGCCAAGATAAGACCTCAGATACGCAGTATTTT
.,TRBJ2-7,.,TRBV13,CASSLPGREYEQYF,TGTGCCAGCAGCTTGCCGGGCAGGGAGTACGAGCAGTACTTC
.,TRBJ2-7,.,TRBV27,CASRRAYEQYF,TGTGCCAGCCGCCGCGCCTACGAGCAGTACTTC
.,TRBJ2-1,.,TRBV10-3,CAISEQGASRNEQFF,TGTGCCATCAGTGAGCAAGGGGCTAGCCGCAATGAGCAGTTCTTC
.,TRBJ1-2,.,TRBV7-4,CASTRGGPF,TGTGCCAGCACCCGTGGGGGTCCCTTC
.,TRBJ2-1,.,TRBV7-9,CASSLAAELRSYNEQFF,TGTGCCAGCAGCTTAGCGGCCGAACTTCGCTCCTACAATGAGCAGTTCTTC
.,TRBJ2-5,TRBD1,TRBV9,CASSAPTGMYQETQYF,TGTGCCAGCAGCGCCCCGACAGGGATGTACCAAGAGACCCAGTACTTC
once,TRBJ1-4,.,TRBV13,CASSSRGGSSEKLFF,TGTGCCAGCAGCTCTAGAGGGGGATCGTCGGAAAAACTGTTTTTT
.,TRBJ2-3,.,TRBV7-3,CASSLSGGADTQYF,TGTGCCAGCAGCTTAAGCGGGGGCGCAGATACGCAGTATTTT
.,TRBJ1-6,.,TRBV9,CASSVGSSYNSPLHF,TGTGCCAGCAGCGTCGGGAGCTCCTATAATTCACCCCTCCACTTT
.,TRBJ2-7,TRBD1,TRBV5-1,CASSLTPGQGREQYF,TGCGCCAGCAGCTTGACGCCGGGACAGGGGCGGGAGCAGTACTTC
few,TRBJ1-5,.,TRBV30,CAWSAGLSNQPQHF,TGTGCCTGGAGTGCAGGGCTTAGCAATCAGCCCCAGCATTTT
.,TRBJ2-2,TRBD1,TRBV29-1,CSPDTGGQGANTGELFF,TGCAGCCCCGACACTGGGGGACAGGGAGCCAACACCGGGGAGCTGTTTTTT
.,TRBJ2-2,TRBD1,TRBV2,CASREDRGLTGELFF,TGTGCCAGCAGGGAGGACAGGGGATTGACCGGGGAGCTGTTTTTT
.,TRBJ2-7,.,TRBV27,CASSPSTGQTNYEQYF,TGTGCCAGCAGTCCTTCCACTGGACAGACCAACTACGAGCAGTACTTC
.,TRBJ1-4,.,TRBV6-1,CASSELLAGLREKLFF,TGTGCCAGCAGTGAACTATTGGCCGGCCTGAGGGAAAAACTGTTTTTT
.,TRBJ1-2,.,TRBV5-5,CASSLEPGNYGYTF,TGTGCCAGCAGCTTGGAACCAGGGAACTATGGCTACACCTTC
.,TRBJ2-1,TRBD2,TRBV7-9,CASSLFTSGTNEQFF,TGTGCCAGCAGCTTATTTACTAGCGGGACCAATGAGCAGTTCTTC
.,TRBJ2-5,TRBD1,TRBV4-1,CASSQGGTAPLPETQYF,TGCGCCAGCAGCCAAGGTGGGACAGCCCCCCTACCCGAGACCCAGTACTTC
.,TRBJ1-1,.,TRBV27,CASSFSGKNTEAFF,TGTGCCAGCAGTTTTTCGGGTAAGAACACTGAAGCTTTCTTT
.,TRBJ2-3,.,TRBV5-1,CASSLTDTQYF,TGCGCCAGCAGCTTGACAGATACGCAGTATTTT
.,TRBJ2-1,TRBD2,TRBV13,CASSLSSGTYNEQFF,TGTGCCAGCAGCTTATCCAGCGGGACCTACAATGAGCAGTTCTTC
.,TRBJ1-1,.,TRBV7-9,CASSLGRVEAFF,TGTGCCAGCAGCTTGGGGCGGGTTGAAGCTTTCTTT
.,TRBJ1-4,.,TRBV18,CASSPTWEEKLFF,TGTGCCAGCTCACCGACATGGGAAGAAAAACTGTTTTTT